The clone carrying this T cell receptor (beta chain) came up a few times. This specimen belongs to a study of cytomegalovirus exposure and HLA in healthy donors. Whole-study context: From about 180 million T cells, an earlier analysis saw some 120 million unique TCR beta sequences.

The PCR used 60 Vbeta and 13 Jbeta primers. Here immunoSEQ multiplex PCR was the method, and the copy in TCRdb shows in-frame clones only, minus some. This repertoire shows over 100,000 clones, around 10% found once; its top ten account for more than 5%. Regarding donors, all were healthy bone marrow donors. Trimming cost V 5 bases and J 0 bases, with 17 bases left between them. Germline V lookup: CDR1 LGHNT, CDR2 FRNRAP. CDR3 length equals 17 residues. The sequence came from a middle-aged man in good health and CMV-seropositive. The chain uses TRBV12-5 and TRBJ1-3, with D perhaps matching TRBD1 (5 bases). Sequenced sample: PBMCs. The CDR3: CASGNLGRGLSGNTIYF. The CDR3 nucleotides read TGTGCTAGTGGTAACCTTGGGAGGGGCCTCTCTGGAAACACCATATATTTT.